The T cell receptor (beta chain) under discussion was sequenced for a study of beta chain features in type 1 diabetes. Overall study results and limits: All four CD4+ subsets from Type 1 diabetes patients carried moderately but significantly shorter TCRB CDR3s. Possible PCR preference for shorter templates applied equally to patients and controls.

This clone has more than one count but fewer than ten. Its cognate antigen is unknown. cDNA synthesis used the whole RNA isolate, giving expressed TCRB sequences. The method was immunoSEQ multiplex PCR; TCRdb's version includes in-frame clones alone and lacks a portion of them. Of about 340,000 clones listed, about 14% are singletons. Specimen: naive CD4+ T cells from blood. The sequence was obtained from a woman between 18 and 29 years old with type 1 diabetes.

The CDR3 region is CASSPRPSGYIQYF. The DNA for the CDR3 is TGTGCCAGCAGCCCCCGTCCCTCCGGGTACATTCAGTACTTC. V and J are TRBV9 and TRBJ2-4, with unresolved D. Looked up from germline, CDR1 is SGDLS and CDR2 is YYNGEE. The CDR3 extends over 14 amino acids. The V and J ends lost 4 bases and 8 bases respectively, with 16 bases between them.